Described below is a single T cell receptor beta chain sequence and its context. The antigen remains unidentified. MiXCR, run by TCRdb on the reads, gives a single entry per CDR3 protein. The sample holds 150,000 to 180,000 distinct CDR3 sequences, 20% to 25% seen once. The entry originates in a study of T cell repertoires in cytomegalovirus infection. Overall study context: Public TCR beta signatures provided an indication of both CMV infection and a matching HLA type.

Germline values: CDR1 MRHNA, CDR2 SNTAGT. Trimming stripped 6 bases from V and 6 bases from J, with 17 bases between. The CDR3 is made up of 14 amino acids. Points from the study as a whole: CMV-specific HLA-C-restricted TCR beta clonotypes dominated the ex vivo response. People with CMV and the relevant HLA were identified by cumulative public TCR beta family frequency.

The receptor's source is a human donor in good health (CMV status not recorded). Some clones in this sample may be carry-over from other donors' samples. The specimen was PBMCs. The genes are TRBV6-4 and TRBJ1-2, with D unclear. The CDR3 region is CASRPETGFNGYTF. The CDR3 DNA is TGTGCCAGCAGACCCGAGACCGGGTTCAATGGCTACACCTTC.